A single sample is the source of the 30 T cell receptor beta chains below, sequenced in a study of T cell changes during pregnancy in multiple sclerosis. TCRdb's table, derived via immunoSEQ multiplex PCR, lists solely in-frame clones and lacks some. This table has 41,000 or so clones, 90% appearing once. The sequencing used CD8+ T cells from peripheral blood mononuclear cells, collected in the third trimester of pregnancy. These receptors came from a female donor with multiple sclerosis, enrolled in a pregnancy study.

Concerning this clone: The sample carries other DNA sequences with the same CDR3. Here the CDR3 DNA reads TGTGCCAGCAGCCTAGGTGATAGCAATCAGCCCCAGCATTTT. Its translation is CASSLGDSNQPQHF. V usage is TRBV27 and J usage is TRBJ1-5; no clear D gene. CDR1 and CDR2 (germline): MNHEY, SMNVEV (reference sequence). Trimming pared 6 bases from V and 0 bases from J, leaving 9 bases between. CDR3 length equals 14 residues.

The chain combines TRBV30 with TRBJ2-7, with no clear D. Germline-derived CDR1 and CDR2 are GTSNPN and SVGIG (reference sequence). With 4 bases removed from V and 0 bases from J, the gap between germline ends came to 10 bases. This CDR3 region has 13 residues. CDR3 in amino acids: CAWTTTNSYEQYF. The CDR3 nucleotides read TGTGCCTGGACAACGACAAACTCCTACGAGCAGTACTTC. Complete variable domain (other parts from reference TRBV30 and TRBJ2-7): SQTIHQWPATLVQPVGSPLSLECTVEGTSNPNLYWYRQAAGRGLQLLFYSVGIGQISSEVPQNLSASRPQDRQFILSSKKLLLSDSGFYLCAWTTTNSYEQYFGPGTRLTVT.

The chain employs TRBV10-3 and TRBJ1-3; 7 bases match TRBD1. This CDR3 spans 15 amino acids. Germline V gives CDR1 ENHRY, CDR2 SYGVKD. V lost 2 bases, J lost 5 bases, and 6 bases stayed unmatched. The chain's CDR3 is CAISERWTGRNTIYF. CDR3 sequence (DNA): TGTGCCATCAGTGAGCGTTGGACAGGAAGAAACACCATATATTTT.

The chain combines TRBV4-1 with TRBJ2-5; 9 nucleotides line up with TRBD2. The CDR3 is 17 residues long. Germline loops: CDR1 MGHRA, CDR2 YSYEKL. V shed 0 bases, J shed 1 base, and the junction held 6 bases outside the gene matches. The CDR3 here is CASSQDLLAGRQETQYF. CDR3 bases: TGCGCCAGCAGCCAAGATCTCCTAGCGGGGCGCCAAGAGACCCAGTACTTC.

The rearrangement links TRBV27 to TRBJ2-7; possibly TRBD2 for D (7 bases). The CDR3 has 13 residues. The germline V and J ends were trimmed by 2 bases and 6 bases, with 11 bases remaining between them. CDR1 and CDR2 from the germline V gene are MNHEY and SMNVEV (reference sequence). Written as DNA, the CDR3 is TGTGCCAGCAGTTTAATCGGGGGGCTCGAGCAGTACTTC. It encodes CASSLIGGLEQYF.

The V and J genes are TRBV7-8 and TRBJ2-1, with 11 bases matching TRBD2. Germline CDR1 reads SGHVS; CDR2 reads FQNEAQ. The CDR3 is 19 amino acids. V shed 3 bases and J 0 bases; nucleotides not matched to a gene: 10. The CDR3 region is CASSLALAGGDSSYNEQFF. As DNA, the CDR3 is TGTGCCAGCAGCTTGGCGTTAGCGGGGGGGGACAGCTCCTACAATGAGCAGTTCTTC.

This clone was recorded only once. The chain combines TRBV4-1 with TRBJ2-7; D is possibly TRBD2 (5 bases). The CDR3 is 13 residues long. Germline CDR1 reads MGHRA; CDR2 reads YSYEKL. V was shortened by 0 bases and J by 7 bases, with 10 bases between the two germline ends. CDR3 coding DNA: TGCGCCAGCAGCCAAGATGTGGAGGAGGAGCAGTACTTC. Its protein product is CASSQDVEEEQYF.

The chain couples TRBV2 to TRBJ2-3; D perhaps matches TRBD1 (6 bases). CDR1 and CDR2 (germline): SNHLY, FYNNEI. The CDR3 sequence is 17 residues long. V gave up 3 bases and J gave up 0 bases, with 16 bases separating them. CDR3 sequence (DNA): TGTGCCAGCAGTGACCCATCCGGGACATCTAGCACAGATACGCAGTATTTT. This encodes CASSDPSGTSSTDTQYF.

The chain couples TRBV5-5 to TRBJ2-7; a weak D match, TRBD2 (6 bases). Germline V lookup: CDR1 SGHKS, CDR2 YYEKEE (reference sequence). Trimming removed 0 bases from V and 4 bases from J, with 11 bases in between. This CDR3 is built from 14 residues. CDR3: CASSLGHAGYEQYF. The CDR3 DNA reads TGTGCCAGCAGCTTGGGACACGCGGGGTACGAGCAGTACTTC. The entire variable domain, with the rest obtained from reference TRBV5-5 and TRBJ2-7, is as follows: DAGVTQSPTHLIKTRGQQVTLRCSPISGHKSVSWYQQVLGQGPQFIFQYYEKEERGRGNFPDRFSARQFPNYSSELNVNALLLGDSALYLCASSLGHAGYEQYFGPGTRLTVT.

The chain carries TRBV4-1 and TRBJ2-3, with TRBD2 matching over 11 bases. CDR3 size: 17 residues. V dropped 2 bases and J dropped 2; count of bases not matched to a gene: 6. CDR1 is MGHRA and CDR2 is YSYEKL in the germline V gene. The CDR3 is CASSQTGTSGLTDTQYF. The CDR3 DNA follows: TGCGCCAGCAGCCAAACCGGGACTAGCGGTCTCACAGATACGCAGTATTTT.

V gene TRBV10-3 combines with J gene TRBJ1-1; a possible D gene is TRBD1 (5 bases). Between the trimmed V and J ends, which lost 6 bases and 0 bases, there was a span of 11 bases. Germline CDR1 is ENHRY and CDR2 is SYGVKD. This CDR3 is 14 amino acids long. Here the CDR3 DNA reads TGTGCCATCAGCGACAGCGTAATGAACACTGAAGCTTTCTTT. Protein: CAISDSVMNTEAFF.

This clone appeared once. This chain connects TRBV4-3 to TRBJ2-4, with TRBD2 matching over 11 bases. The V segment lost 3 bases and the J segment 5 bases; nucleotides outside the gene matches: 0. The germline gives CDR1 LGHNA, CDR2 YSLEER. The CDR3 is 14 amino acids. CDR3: CASSQTSGENIQYF. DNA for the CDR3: TGCGCCAGCAGCCAGACTAGCGGGGAAAACATTCAGTACTTC.

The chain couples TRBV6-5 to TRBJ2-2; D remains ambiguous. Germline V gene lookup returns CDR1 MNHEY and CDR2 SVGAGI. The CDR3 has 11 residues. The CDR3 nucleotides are TGTGTCGTTAGATCGGCCGGGGAGCTGTTTTTT. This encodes CVVRSAGELFF.

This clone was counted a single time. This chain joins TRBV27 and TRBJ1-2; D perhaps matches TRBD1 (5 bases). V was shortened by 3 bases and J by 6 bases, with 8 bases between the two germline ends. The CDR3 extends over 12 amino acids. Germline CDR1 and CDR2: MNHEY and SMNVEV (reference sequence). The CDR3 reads CASSFPGHGYTF. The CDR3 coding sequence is TGTGCCAGCAGTTTCCCAGGGCATGGCTACACCTTC.

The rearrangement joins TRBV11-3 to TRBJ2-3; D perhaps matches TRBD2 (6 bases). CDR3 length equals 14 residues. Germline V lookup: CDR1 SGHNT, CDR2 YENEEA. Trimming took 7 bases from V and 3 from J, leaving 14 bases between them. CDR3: CASMLRGLTDTQYF. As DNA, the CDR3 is TGTGCCAGCATGTTGAGGGGACTGACAGATACGCAGTATTTT.

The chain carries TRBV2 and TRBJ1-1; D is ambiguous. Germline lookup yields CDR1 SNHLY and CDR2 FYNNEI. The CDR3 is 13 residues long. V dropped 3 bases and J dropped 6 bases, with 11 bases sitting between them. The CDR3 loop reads CASSDRRVAEAFF. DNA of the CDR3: TGTGCCAGCAGTGATAGAAGAGTCGCTGAAGCTTTCTTT.

CDR3 loop: CASSARDSGELFF. In DNA, the CDR3 is TGTGCCAGTAGTGCGCGGGACAGCGGGGAGCTGTTTTTT. The V gene is TRBV19, the J gene TRBJ2-2; possible D gene TRBD1, 7 bases. The germline V gene encodes CDR1 LNHDA and CDR2 SQIVND (reference sequence). The CDR3 contains 13 residues. V was trimmed by 5 bases and J by 7 bases, leaving 11 bases between them.

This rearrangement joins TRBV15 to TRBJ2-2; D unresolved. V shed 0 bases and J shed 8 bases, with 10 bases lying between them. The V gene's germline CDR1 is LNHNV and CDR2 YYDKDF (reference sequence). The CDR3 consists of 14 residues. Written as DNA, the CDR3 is TGTGCCACCAGCAGAGATCCTCCAGTGGGGGAGCTGTTTTTT. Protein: CATSRDPPVGELFF.

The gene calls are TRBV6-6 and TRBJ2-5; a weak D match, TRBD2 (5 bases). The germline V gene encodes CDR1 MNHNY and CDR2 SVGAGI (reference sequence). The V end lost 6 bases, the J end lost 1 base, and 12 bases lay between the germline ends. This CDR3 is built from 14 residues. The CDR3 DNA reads TGTGCCAGCAGCCGAGCGGACTTCCAAGAGACCCAGTACTTC. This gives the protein CASSRADFQETQYF.

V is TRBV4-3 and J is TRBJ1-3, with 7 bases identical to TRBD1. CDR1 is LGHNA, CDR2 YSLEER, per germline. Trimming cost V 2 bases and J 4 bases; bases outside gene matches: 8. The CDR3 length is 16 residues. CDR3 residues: CASSQYRGPMGNTIYF. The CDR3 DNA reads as TGCGCCAGCAGCCAATACAGGGGACCGATGGGAAACACCATATATTTT.

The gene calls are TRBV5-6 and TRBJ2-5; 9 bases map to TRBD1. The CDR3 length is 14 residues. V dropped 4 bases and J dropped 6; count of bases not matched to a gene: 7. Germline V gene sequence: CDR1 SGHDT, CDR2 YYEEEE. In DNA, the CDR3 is TGTGCCAGCAGCCCTGGGACAGGGAGCAAGACCCAGTACTTC. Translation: CASSPGTGSKTQYF.

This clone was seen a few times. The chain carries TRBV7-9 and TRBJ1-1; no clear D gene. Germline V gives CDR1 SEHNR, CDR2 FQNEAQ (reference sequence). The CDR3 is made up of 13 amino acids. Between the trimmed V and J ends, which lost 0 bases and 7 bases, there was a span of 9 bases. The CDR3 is CASSLAQSSEAFF. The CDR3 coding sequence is TGTGCCAGCAGCTTAGCCCAATCCAGTGAAGCTTTCTTT.

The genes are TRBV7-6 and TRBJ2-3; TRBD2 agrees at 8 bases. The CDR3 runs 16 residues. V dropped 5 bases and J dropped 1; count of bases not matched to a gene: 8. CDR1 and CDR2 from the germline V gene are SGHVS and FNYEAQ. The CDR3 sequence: CASSQKTSGGTDTQYF. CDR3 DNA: TGTGCCAGCAGCCAAAAAACTAGCGGAGGCACAGATACGCAGTATTTT. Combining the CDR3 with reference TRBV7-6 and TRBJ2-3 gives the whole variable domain GAGVSQSPRYKVTKRGQDVALRCDPISGHVSLYWYRQALGQGPEFLTYFNYEAQQDKSGLPNDRFSAERPEGSISTLTIQRTEQRDSAMYRCASSQKTSGGTDTQYFGPGTRLTVL.

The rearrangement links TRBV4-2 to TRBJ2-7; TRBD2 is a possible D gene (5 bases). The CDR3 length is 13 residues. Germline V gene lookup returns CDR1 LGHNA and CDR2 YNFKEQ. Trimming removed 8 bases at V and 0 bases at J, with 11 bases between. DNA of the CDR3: TGTGCCAGCGGGCCGGGAAGCTCCTACGAGCAGTACTTC. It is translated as CASGPGSSYEQYF.

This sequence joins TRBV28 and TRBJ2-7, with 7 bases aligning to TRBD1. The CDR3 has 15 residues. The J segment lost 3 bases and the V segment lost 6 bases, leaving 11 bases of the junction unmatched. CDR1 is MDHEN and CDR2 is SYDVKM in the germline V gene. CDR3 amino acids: CASRIAVGQHYEQYF. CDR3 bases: TGTGCCAGCAGGATTGCAGTGGGACAGCACTACGAGCAGTACTTC.

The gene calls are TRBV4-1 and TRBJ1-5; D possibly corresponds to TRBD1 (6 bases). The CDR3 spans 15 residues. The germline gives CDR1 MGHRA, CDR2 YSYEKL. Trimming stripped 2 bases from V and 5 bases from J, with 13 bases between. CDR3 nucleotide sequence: TGCGCCAGCAGCCAACAGGACAGTGTTTATCAGCCCCAGCATTTT. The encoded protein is CASSQQDSVYQPQHF.

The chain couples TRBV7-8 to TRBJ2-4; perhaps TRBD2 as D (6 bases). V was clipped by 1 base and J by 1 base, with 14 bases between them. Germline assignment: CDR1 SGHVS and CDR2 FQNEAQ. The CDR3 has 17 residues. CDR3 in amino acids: CASSLVVGGVAKNIQYF. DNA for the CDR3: TGTGCCAGCAGCTTAGTAGTGGGGGGTGTGGCCAAAAACATTCAGTACTTC.

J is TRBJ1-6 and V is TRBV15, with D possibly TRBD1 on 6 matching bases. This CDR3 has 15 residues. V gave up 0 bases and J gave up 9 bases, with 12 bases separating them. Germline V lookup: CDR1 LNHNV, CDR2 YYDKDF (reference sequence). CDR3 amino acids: CATSRDLGALSPLHF. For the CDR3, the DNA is TGTGCCACCAGCAGAGATCTGGGGGCTCTTTCACCCCTCCACTTT.

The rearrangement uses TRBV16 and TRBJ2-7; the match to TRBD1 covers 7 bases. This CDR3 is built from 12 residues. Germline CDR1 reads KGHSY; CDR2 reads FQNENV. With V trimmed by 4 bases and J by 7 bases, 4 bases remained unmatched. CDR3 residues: CASSPGTDEQYF. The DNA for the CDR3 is TGTGCCAGCAGCCCTGGGACAGATGAGCAGTACTTC.

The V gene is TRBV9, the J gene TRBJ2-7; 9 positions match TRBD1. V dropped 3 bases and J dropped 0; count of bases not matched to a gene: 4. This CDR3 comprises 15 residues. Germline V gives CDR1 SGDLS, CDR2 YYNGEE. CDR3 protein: CASSEGTGSSYEQYF. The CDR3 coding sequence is TGTGCCAGCAGCGAGGGGACAGGGAGCTCCTACGAGCAGTACTTC. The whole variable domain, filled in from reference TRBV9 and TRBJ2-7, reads DSGVTQTPKHLITATGQRVTLRCSPRSGDLSVYWYQQSLDQGLQFLIQYYNGEERAKGNILERFSAQQFPDLHSELNLSSLELGDSALYFCASSEGTGSSYEQYFGPGTRLTVT.